These T cell receptor beta chains were read from a single sample in a study of T-cell reconstitution after alpha-beta-depleted transplantation in children. TCRdb reanalysed the PCR reads using MiXCR and keeps one entry per CDR3 protein. This table has 250,000 to 400,000 distinct CDR3 sequences, more than 20% appearing once. This specimen consisted of PBMCs, mostly from graft donor cells, obtained 180 days after TCRalphabeta/CD19-depleted stem cell transplant. The receptor source for this set is a male patient under 18 who had a stem cell transplant for acute lymphoblastic leukemia, so the T cells may come from the graft donor. Each CDR3 is given with its conserved first and last residue. The order of the fields is J gene, clone size, D gene, V gene, CDR3 DNA, CDR3 protein. The D gene is left open where the match is weak. Size is stated for part of the rows, as once, few or many counts, or as a class when the clone is expanded.

j_call: TRBJ2-1; clone_size: .; d_call: .; v_call: TRBV24-1; cdr3_nt: TGTGCCACCAGTGAGGGAACACTAGCCACCAATGAGCAGTTCTTC; cdr3_aa: CATSEGTLATNEQFF
j_call: TRBJ1-1; clone_size: few; d_call: .; v_call: TRBV18; cdr3_nt: TGTGCCAGCTCACCGCGGCAGAACACTGAAGCTTTCTTT; cdr3_aa: CASSPRQNTEAFF
j_call: TRBJ1-1; clone_size: few; d_call: TRBD1; v_call: TRBV10-2; cdr3_nt: TGCGCCAGTTCGACAGGGAGAGGGAACACTGAAGCTTTCTTT; cdr3_aa: CASSTGRGNTEAFF
j_call: TRBJ2-1; clone_size: few; d_call: TRBD2; v_call: TRBV29-1; cdr3_nt: TGCAGCGGACAGCGGGAGGGCCGCAATGAGCAGTTCTTC; cdr3_aa: CSGQREGRNEQFF
j_call: TRBJ1-2; clone_size: few; d_call: .; v_call: TRBV20-1; cdr3_nt: TGCAGTGCTAGGGACCGCTCTAACTATGGCTACACCTTC; cdr3_aa: CSARDRSNYGYTF
j_call: TRBJ2-5; clone_size: many; d_call: .; v_call: TRBV29-1; cdr3_nt: TGCAGCGTGGGGTTGGAGACCCAGTACTTC; cdr3_aa: CSVGLETQYF
j_call: TRBJ2-1; clone_size: many; d_call: TRBD2; v_call: TRBV5-1; cdr3_nt: TGCGCCAGCAGCTTACTAGCGGGATTGGGCAATGAGCAGTTCTTC; cdr3_aa: CASSLLAGLGNEQFF
j_call: TRBJ2-5; clone_size: few; d_call: .; v_call: TRBV5-1; cdr3_nt: TGCGCCAGCAGCATTGAAGAGACCCAGTACTTC; cdr3_aa: CASSIEETQYF
j_call: TRBJ1-1; clone_size: .; d_call: .; v_call: TRBV2; cdr3_nt: TGTGCCAGCAGTGAAATAGTCCGCCACGGCACTGAGGAAGCTTTCTTT; cdr3_aa: CASSEIVRHGTEEAFF
j_call: TRBJ1-2; clone_size: .; d_call: .; v_call: TRBV6-1; cdr3_nt: TGTGCCAGCAGTGCCACAGCTAACTATGGCGACACCTTC; cdr3_aa: CASSATANYGDTF
j_call: TRBJ2-1; clone_size: .; d_call: TRBD2; v_call: TRBV12-3/TRBV12-4; cdr3_nt: TGTGCCAGCAGTGACCCGGGACTAGCGGGGGGCAATGAGCAGTTCTTC; cdr3_aa: CASSDPGLAGGNEQFF
j_call: TRBJ2-5; clone_size: .; d_call: .; v_call: TRBV11-3; cdr3_nt: TGTGCCAGCAGCTCGGAGGGGCGTATGGAGACCCAGTACTTC; cdr3_aa: CASSSEGRMETQYF
j_call: TRBJ1-1; clone_size: once; d_call: .; v_call: TRBV11-2; cdr3_nt: TGTGCCAGCAGCATCCACACTGAAGCTTTCTTT; cdr3_aa: CASSIHTEAFF
j_call: TRBJ2-1; clone_size: .; d_call: .; v_call: TRBV15; cdr3_nt: TGTGCCACCAGCAGAGATCAAAGATGGCGGTACAATGAGCAGTTCTTC; cdr3_aa: CATSRDQRWRYNEQFF
j_call: TRBJ2-7; clone_size: few; d_call: .; v_call: TRBV4-1; cdr3_nt: TGCGCCAGCAGCCCCGCGGAAGGTGTAGCACCAGACGAGCAGTACTTC; cdr3_aa: CASSPAEGVAPDEQYF
j_call: TRBJ2-1; clone_size: .; d_call: .; v_call: TRBV9; cdr3_nt: TGTGCCAGCAGCGTAGGTAGGGGGGGCATCTTCTACAATGAGCAGTTCTTC; cdr3_aa: CASSVGRGGIFYNEQFF
j_call: TRBJ2-7; clone_size: .; d_call: .; v_call: TRBV4-1; cdr3_nt: TGCGCCAGCAGCCAGCGACAGCCCCCCTACGAGCAGTACTTC; cdr3_aa: CASSQRQPPYEQYF
j_call: TRBJ2-3; clone_size: few; d_call: .; v_call: TRBV7-3; cdr3_nt: TGTGCCAGCAGCTTCTTGGCCGGGGCCACAGATACGCAGTATTTT; cdr3_aa: CASSFLAGATDTQYF
j_call: TRBJ2-2; clone_size: many; d_call: .; v_call: TRBV12-3/TRBV12-4; cdr3_nt: TGTGCCCAAGGCGGGGGGACAGGCGTCACCGGGGAGCTGTTTTTT; cdr3_aa: CAQGGGTGVTGELFF
j_call: TRBJ2-1; clone_size: .; d_call: .; v_call: TRBV29-1; cdr3_nt: TGCAGCGTTGAAGGGCTTAACAATGAGCAGTTCTTC; cdr3_aa: CSVEGLNNEQFF
j_call: TRBJ2-7; clone_size: .; d_call: .; v_call: TRBV25-1; cdr3_nt: TGTGCCAGCAGTGAACCCCGCAGGGCCGGCTACGAGCAGTACTTC; cdr3_aa: CASSEPRRAGYEQYF
j_call: TRBJ2-3; clone_size: .; d_call: TRBD2; v_call: TRBV7-8; cdr3_nt: TGTGCCAGCAGCTTAAGAATAAGCGGGAGGAAAGATACGCAGTATTTT; cdr3_aa: CASSLRISGRKDTQYF
j_call: TRBJ2-3; clone_size: many; d_call: TRBD2; v_call: TRBV5-1; cdr3_nt: TGCGCCAGCAGCTTGGGCGCGGGAGAAGCAGATACGCAGTATTTT; cdr3_aa: CASSLGAGEADTQYF
j_call: TRBJ2-1; clone_size: .; d_call: .; v_call: TRBV4-1; cdr3_nt: TGCGCCAGCAGCCACCGAAGGGAGAACTACAATGAGCAGTTCTTC; cdr3_aa: CASSHRRENYNEQFF
j_call: TRBJ2-4; clone_size: few; d_call: .; v_call: TRBV28; cdr3_nt: TGTGCCAGCAGTTTAAGGGGGGTAGCCAAAAACATTCAGTACTTC; cdr3_aa: CASSLRGVAKNIQYF
j_call: TRBJ2-3; clone_size: .; d_call: TRBD2; v_call: TRBV6-5; cdr3_nt: TGTGCCAGCAGTTACAGTCGTGGGGGGGCAGATACGCAGTATTTT; cdr3_aa: CASSYSRGGADTQYF
j_call: TRBJ1-1; clone_size: few; d_call: .; v_call: TRBV5-1; cdr3_nt: TGCGCCAGCAGCTTGGCCCTGGGGGGGGTCGTTAACACTGAAGCTTTCTTT; cdr3_aa: CASSLALGGVVNTEAFF
j_call: TRBJ2-5; clone_size: .; d_call: TRBD1; v_call: TRBV6-1; cdr3_nt: TGTGCCAGCAGTAGGGACAGGGAGGAGACCCAGTACTTC; cdr3_aa: CASSRDREETQYF
j_call: TRBJ2-5; clone_size: few; d_call: TRBD2; v_call: TRBV6-5; cdr3_nt: TGTGCCAGCAGTTTACTAGCGGGAGTGGGGGAGACCCAGTACTTC; cdr3_aa: CASSLLAGVGETQYF
j_call: TRBJ1-2; clone_size: .; d_call: .; v_call: TRBV6-5; cdr3_nt: TGTGCCAGCAGTTACGGAGTTTTGGGGGGCTACACCTTC; cdr3_aa: CASSYGVLGGYTF
j_call: TRBJ2-5; clone_size: .; d_call: .; v_call: TRBV5-1; cdr3_nt: TGCGCCAGCAGCTTCGGGCGGAACCAAGAGACCCAGTACTTC; cdr3_aa: CASSFGRNQETQYF
j_call: TRBJ2-3; clone_size: .; d_call: .; v_call: TRBV20-1; cdr3_nt: TGCAGTGCTAGTTGGCAGGGCCTAGCGAATAGAGATACGCAGTATTTT; cdr3_aa: CSASWQGLANRDTQYF
j_call: TRBJ2-7; clone_size: .; d_call: TRBD1; v_call: TRBV27; cdr3_nt: TGTGCCAGCAGTACTCTGGCCGGGACAGCCTACGAGCAGTACTTC; cdr3_aa: CASSTLAGTAYEQYF
j_call: TRBJ2-7; clone_size: .; d_call: TRBD2; v_call: TRBV5-1; cdr3_nt: TGCGCCAGAACCATAGCGGGGCGGGAGCAGTACTTC; cdr3_aa: CARTIAGREQYF
j_call: TRBJ1-5; clone_size: few; d_call: TRBD1; v_call: TRBV18; cdr3_nt: TGTGCCAGCTCACTTATTACAGGGGGCACAAATCAGCCCCAGCATTTT; cdr3_aa: CASSLITGGTNQPQHF
j_call: TRBJ2-2; clone_size: .; d_call: TRBD2; v_call: TRBV7-8; cdr3_nt: TGTGCCAGCAGCAAAAGGAGGGAGACTAGCGGGAACACCGGGGAGCTGTTTTTT; cdr3_aa: CASSKRRETSGNTGELFF
j_call: TRBJ1-4; clone_size: .; d_call: .; v_call: TRBV27; cdr3_nt: TGTGCCAGCAGTTGGAAGGCACGAAATGAAAAACTGTTTTTT; cdr3_aa: CASSWKARNEKLFF
j_call: TRBJ2-3; clone_size: few; d_call: .; v_call: TRBV6-1; cdr3_nt: TGTGCCAGCAGTGATTTGCGGGGTAGCACAGATACGCAGTATTTT; cdr3_aa: CASSDLRGSTDTQYF
j_call: TRBJ2-3; clone_size: few; d_call: .; v_call: TRBV27; cdr3_nt: TGTGCCAGCAGCTCCCATGGGCCTAGTGGGACAGATACGCAGTATTTT; cdr3_aa: CASSSHGPSGTDTQYF
j_call: TRBJ2-4; clone_size: .; d_call: TRBD2; v_call: TRBV4-2; cdr3_nt: TGTGCCAGCAGCCAAGAAAGGCGGGAGGGGCTCATTCAGTACTTC; cdr3_aa: CASSQERREGLIQYF
j_call: TRBJ1-6; clone_size: .; d_call: TRBD1; v_call: TRBV20-1; cdr3_nt: TGCAGTGCGCCCTCGACAGGGAATTCACCCCTCCACTTT; cdr3_aa: CSAPSTGNSPLHF
j_call: TRBJ2-7; clone_size: .; d_call: TRBD2; v_call: TRBV7-9; cdr3_nt: TGTGCCAGCAGCCTAGCGGGAGTGGCCTACGAGCAGTACTTC; cdr3_aa: CASSLAGVAYEQYF
j_call: TRBJ2-7; clone_size: .; d_call: TRBD1; v_call: TRBV7-2; cdr3_nt: TGTGCCAGCAGCTCACAGGGGGGACAGTCCTACGAGCAGTACTTC; cdr3_aa: CASSSQGGQSYEQYF
j_call: TRBJ2-2; clone_size: .; d_call: .; v_call: TRBV4-1; cdr3_nt: TGCGCCAGCAGCCCACCCCTAGGTACCGGGGAGCTGTTTTTT; cdr3_aa: CASSPPLGTGELFF
j_call: TRBJ2-7; clone_size: many; d_call: .; v_call: TRBV5-1; cdr3_nt: TGCGCCAGCAGCTGGAGGGAACTCACTGGGGTTTACGAGCAGTACTTC; cdr3_aa: CASSWRELTGVYEQYF
j_call: TRBJ2-2; clone_size: .; d_call: TRBD1; v_call: TRBV6-1; cdr3_nt: TGTGCCAGCAGTGAAGTTGTACCAGGGGGCCCTAACACCGGGGAGCTGTTTTTT; cdr3_aa: CASSEVVPGGPNTGELFF
j_call: TRBJ2-2; clone_size: .; d_call: .; v_call: TRBV12-3/TRBV12-4; cdr3_nt: TGTGCCAGCAGCGGGGGCCGCCCGAACACCGGGGAGCTGTTTTTT; cdr3_aa: CASSGGRPNTGELFF
j_call: TRBJ2-2; clone_size: few; d_call: TRBD2; v_call: TRBV13; cdr3_nt: TGTGCCAGCAGCTTATTGGCTAGCGGGAGGAATGACAGGGAGCTGTTTTTT; cdr3_aa: CASSLLASGRNDRELFF
j_call: TRBJ2-3; clone_size: once; d_call: .; v_call: TRBV5-1; cdr3_nt: TGCGCCAGCAACCCCAGGAACGGTGGGGGCACAGATACGCAGTATTTT; cdr3_aa: CASNPRNGGGTDTQYF